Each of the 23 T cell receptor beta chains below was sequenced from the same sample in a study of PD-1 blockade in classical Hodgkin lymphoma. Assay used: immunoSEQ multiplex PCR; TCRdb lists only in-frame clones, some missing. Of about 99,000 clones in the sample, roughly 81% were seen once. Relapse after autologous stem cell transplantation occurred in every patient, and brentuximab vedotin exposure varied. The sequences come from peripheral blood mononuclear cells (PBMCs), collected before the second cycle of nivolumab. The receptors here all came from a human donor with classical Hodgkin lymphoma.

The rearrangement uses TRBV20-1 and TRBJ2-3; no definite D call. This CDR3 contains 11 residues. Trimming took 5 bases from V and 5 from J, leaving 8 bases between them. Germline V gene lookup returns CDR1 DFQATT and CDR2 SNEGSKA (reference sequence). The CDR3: CSAEDQDTQYF. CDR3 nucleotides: TGCAGTGCTGAGGACCAAGATACGCAGTATTTT.

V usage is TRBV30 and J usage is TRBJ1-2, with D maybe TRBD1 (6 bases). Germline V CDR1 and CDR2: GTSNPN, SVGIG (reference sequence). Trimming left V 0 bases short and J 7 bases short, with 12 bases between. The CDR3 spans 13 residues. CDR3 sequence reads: CAWSVSEGVGYTF. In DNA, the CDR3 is TGTGCCTGGAGTGTCTCGGAGGGGGTTGGCTACACCTTC.

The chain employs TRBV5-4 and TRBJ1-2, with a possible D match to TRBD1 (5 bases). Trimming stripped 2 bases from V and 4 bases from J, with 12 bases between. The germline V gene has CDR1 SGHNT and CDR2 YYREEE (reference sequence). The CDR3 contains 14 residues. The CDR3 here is CASSLQQQGYGYTF. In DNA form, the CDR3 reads TGTGCCAGCAGCTTACAACAGCAGGGCTATGGCTACACCTTC.

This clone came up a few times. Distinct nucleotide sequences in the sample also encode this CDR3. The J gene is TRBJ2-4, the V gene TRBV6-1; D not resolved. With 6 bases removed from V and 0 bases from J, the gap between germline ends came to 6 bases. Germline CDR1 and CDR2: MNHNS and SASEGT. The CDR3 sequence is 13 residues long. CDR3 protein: CASRLLAKNIQYF. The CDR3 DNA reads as TGTGCCAGCAGATTATTAGCCAAAAACATTCAGTACTTC.

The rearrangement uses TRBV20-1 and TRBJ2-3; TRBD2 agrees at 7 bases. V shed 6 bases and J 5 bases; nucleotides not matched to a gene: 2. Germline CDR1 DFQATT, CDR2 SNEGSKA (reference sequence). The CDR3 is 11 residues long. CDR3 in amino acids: CSAIAGDTQYF. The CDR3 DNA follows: TGCAGTGCCATAGCGGGAGATACGCAGTATTTT.

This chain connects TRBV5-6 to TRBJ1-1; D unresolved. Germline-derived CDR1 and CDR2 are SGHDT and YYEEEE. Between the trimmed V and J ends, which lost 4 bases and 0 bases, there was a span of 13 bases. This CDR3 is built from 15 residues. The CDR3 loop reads CASSPLVQMNTEAFF. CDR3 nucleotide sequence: TGTGCCAGCAGCCCCTTGGTACAGATGAACACTGAAGCTTTCTTT.

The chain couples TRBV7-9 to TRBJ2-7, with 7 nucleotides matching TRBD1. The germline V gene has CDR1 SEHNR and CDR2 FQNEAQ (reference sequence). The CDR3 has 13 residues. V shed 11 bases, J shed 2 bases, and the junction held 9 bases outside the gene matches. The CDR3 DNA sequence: TGTGCCGGCGACAGGGATAGGGCCTACGAGCAGTACTTC. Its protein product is CAGDRDRAYEQYF.

In nucleotides, the CDR3 is TGTGCCAGCAGCGTAGGCCATAGCCTCGGCTACGAGCAGTACTTC. Translated: CASSVGHSLGYEQYF. V usage is TRBV9 and J usage is TRBJ2-7; D uncertain. From germline, CDR1 is SGDLS and CDR2 YYNGEE. The CDR3 is made up of 15 amino acids. Between the trimmed V and J ends, which lost 0 bases and 3 bases, there was a span of 13 bases. Full variable domain (missing parts from reference TRBV9 and TRBJ2-7): DSGVTQTPKHLITATGQRVTLRCSPRSGDLSVYWYQQSLDQGLQFLIQYYNGEERAKGNILERFSAQQFPDLHSELNLSSLELGDSALYFCASSVGHSLGYEQYFGPGTRLTVT.

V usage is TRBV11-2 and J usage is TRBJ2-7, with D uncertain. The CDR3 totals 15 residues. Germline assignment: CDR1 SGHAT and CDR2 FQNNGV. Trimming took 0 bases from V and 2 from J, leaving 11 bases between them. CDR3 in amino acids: CASSLDWARAYEQYF. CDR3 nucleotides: TGTGCCAGCAGCTTAGATTGGGCTAGAGCCTACGAGCAGTACTTC.

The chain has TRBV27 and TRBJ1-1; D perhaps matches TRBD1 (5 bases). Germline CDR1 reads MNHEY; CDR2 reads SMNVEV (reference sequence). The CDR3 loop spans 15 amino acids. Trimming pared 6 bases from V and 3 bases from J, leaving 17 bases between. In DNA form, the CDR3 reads TGTGCCAGCAGGACCTTGGGGGGAGCGGACACTGAAGCTTTCTTT. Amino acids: CASRTLGGADTEAFF.

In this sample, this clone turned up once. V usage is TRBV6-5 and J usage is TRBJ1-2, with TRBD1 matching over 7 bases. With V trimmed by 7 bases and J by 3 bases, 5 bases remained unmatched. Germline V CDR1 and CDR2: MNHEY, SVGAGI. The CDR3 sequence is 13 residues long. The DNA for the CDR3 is TGTGCCAGCACCCTCGACAGGGACTATGGCTACACCTTC. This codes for CASTLDRDYGYTF.

The CDR3 sequence is CASSPLIMNTEAFF. The DNA of the CDR3 is TGTGCCAGCAGCCCCCTTATTATGAACACTGAAGCTTTCTTT. The V and J genes are TRBV6-5 and TRBJ1-1; D is undetermined. V lost 6 bases, J lost 0 bases, and 11 bases lay in between. Per the germline V gene, CDR1 is MNHEY and CDR2 is SVGAGI. The CDR3 runs 14 residues.

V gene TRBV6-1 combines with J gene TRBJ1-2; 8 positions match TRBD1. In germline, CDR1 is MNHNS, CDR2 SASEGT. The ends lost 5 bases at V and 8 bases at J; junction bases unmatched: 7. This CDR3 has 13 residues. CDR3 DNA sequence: TGTGCCAGCAGTTCCGAGACAGGGGTCGGCTACACCTTC. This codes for CASSSETGVGYTF.

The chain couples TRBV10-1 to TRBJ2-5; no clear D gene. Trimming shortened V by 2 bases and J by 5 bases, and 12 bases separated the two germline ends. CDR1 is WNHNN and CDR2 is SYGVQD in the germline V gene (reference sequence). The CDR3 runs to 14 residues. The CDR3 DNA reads TGCGCCAGCAGTGAGCGAGTTAGCTGGGAGACCCAGTACTTC. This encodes CASSERVSWETQYF.

The CDR3 loop is CASRGTGAGTDTQYF. The CDR3 nucleotides read TGTGCCAGCCGCGGGACAGGGGCAGGGACAGATACGCAGTATTTT. The V gene is TRBV11-2, the J gene TRBJ2-3; 10 bases fit TRBD1. CDR3 length equals 15 residues. Germline loops: CDR1 SGHAT, CDR2 FQNNGV. J lost 3 bases, V lost 8 bases, and 8 bases had no gene match. The full variable domain, with the rest looked up from reference TRBV11-2 and TRBJ2-3, is EAGVAQSPRYKIIEKRQSVAFWCNPISGHATLYWYQQILGQGPKLLIQFQNNGVVDDSQLPKDRFSAERLKGVDSTLKIQPAKLEDSAVYLCASRGTGAGTDTQYFGPGTRLTVL.

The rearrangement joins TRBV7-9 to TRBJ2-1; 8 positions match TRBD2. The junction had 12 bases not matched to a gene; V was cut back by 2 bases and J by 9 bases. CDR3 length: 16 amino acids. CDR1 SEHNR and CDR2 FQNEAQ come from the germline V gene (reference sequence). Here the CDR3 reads CASSLNPPSGFREQFF. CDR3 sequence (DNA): TGTGCCAGCAGCTTAAATCCCCCTAGCGGGTTTCGTGAGCAGTTCTTC.

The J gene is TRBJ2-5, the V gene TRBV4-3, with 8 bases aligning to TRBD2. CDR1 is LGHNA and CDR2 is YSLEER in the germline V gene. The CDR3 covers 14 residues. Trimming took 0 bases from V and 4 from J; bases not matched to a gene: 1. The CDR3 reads CASSQDRGGETQYF. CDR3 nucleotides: TGCGCCAGCAGCCAAGATCGGGGGGGAGAGACCCAGTACTTC.

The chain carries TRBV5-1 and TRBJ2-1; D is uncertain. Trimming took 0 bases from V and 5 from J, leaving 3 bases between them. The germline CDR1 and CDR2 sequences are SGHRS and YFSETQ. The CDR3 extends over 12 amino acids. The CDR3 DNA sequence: TGCGCCAGCAGCTTGGAGGACAATGAGCAGTTCTTC. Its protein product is CASSLEDNEQFF.

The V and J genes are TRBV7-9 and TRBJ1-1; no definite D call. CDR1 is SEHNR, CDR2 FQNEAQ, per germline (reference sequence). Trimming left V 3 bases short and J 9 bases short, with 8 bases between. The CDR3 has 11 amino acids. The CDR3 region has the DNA TGTGCCAGCAGCTTGAGTGAGAAAGCTTTCTTT. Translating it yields CASSLSEKAFF.

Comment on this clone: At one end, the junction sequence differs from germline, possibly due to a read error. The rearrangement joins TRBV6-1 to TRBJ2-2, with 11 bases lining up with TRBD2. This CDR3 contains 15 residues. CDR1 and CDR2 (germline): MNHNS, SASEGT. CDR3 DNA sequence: TGTGCCAGCAGGGAAGGACTAGCGGGCCTCGGGGAGCTGTTTTTT. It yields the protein CASREGLAGLGELFF.

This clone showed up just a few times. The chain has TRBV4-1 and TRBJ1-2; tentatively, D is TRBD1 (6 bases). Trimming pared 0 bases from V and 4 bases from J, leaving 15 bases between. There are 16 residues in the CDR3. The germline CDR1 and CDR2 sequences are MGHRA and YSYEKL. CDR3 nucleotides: TGCGCCAGCAGCCAAGAGGCCCAGGGGACCGTCTATGGCTACACCTTC. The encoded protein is CASSQEAQGTVYGYTF.

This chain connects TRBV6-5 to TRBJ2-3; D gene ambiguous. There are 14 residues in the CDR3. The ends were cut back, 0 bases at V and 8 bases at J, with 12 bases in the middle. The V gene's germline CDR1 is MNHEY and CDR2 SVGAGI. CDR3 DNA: TGTGCCAGCAGTTACTCAAGTGTGGAGACTACGCAGTATTTT. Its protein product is CASSYSSVETTQYF.

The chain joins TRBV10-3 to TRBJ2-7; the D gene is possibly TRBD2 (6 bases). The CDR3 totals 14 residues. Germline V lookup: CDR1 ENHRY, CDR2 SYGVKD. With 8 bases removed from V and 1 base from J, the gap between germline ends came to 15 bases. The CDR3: CAIAQRETSYEQYF. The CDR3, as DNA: TGTGCCATCGCCCAACGGGAGACATCCTACGAGCAGTACTTC.